The rows below give T cell receptor beta chains drawn from one sample of a study of radiotherapy plus CTLA-4 blockade in lung cancer. Using immunoSEQ multiplex PCR, the repertoire was profiled, and TCRdb retains in-frame clones only, with some absent. The sample has 25,000 to 40,000 clones; around 70% are singletons. This sample comprised peripheral blood, obtained from a patient treated with radiotherapy plus ipilimumab. Receptor source: a human donor with non-small cell lung cancer who had stable disease on radiotherapy plus ipilimumab. Each CDR3 is given with its conserved first and last residue. Fields, in order: D gene, V gene, J gene, clone size, CDR3 protein, CDR3 DNA. D genes are given only for firm matches. Clone size is stated in some rows and not others, as once, few, many or a class when expanded.

-	TRBV6-5	TRBJ2-3	-	CASSRAGPDTQYF	TGTGCCAGCTCTCGGGCGGGACCAGATACGCAGTATTTT
TRBD1	TRBV6-6	TRBJ1-5	-	CASMDRGINQPQHF	TGTGCCAGCATGGACAGGGGTATCAATCAGCCCCAGCATTTT
-	TRBV19	TRBJ2-7	-	CASSNTYEQYF	TGTGCCAGTAGTAATACCTACGAGCAGTACTTC
-	TRBV28	TRBJ2-1	once	CASSPHRAGAPTWFF	TGTGCCAGCAGCCCCCACAGGGCGGGGGCCCCGACGTGGTTCTTC
-	TRBV27	TRBJ1-2	-	CASSATAYYGYTF	TGTGCCAGCAGTGCGACAGCGTACTATGGCTACACCTTC
-	TRBV7-2	TRBJ1-2	few	CASTPWETVEYAGYTF	TGTGCCAGCACCCCCTGGGAAACAGTCGAGTATGCGGGCTACACCTTC
TRBD1	TRBV18	TRBJ1-2	-	CASSPWGTETYGYTF	TGTGCCAGCTCACCATGGGGGACAGAGACCTATGGCTACACCTTC
-	TRBV6-6	TRBJ2-7	-	CASRLGAAYEQYF	TGTGCCAGCCGTTTGGGGGCGGCCTACGAGCAGTACTTC
TRBD1	TRBV19	TRBJ2-1	-	CASAATGGSSNEQFF	TGTGCCAGTGCAGCTACAGGGGGCAGCTCCAATGAGCAGTTCTTC
-	TRBV18	TRBJ1-4	once	CAGKTWGSNEKLFF	TGTGCCGGCAAAACCTGGGGTTCGAATGAAAAACTGTTTTTT
-	TRBV11-2	TRBJ2-2	-	CASSTVGGELFF	TGTGCCAGCAGCACGGTGGGCGGGGAGCTGTTTTTT
-	TRBV6-5	TRBJ2-3	once	CASSSQRHTQYF	TGTGCCAGCAGCTCCCAGCGGCATACGCAGTATTTT
TRBD1	TRBV13	TRBJ1-2	-	CASSITGTGDNYGYTF	TGTGCCAGCAGCATAACCGGGACAGGGGACAACTATGGCTACACCTTC
-	TRBV14	TRBJ1-4	-	CASSLDSFNEKLFF	TGTGCCAGCAGCCTTGACAGCTTTAATGAAAAACTGTTTTTT
-	TRBV15	TRBJ2-7	-	CATSSRGSDEQYF	TGTGCCACCAGCAGCCGGGGTAGCGACGAGCAGTACTTC
-	TRBV19	TRBJ2-5	-	CASSISGTAYQETQYF	TGTGCCAGTAGTATCTCCGGGACTGCGTACCAAGAGACCCAGTACTTC
TRBD2	TRBV6-4	TRBJ2-3	-	CASSEGSGGGDTQYF	TGTGCCAGCAGTGAAGGGAGCGGCGGGGGAGATACGCAGTATTTT
-	TRBV6-1	TRBJ1-5	-	CASEEEGPQHF	TGTGCCAGCGAGGAGGAGGGGCCCCAGCATTTT
-	TRBV7-2	TRBJ2-1	-	CASSLIRKVRSSYNEQFF	TGTGCCAGCAGCTTAATAAGGAAAGTCAGGAGCTCCTACAATGAGCAGTTCTTC
-	TRBV11-2	TRBJ1-4	-	CASSLVGHRSTNEKLFF	TGTGCCAGCAGCTTAGTTGGCCATCGTTCAACTAATGAAAAACTGTTTTTT
TRBD2	TRBV28	TRBJ2-3	-	CASRGAGALSDTQYF	TGTGCCAGCAGGGGAGCGGGAGCGTTATCAGATACGCAGTATTTT
-	TRBV4-3	TRBJ2-3	-	CASSQDVVGRLAQYF	TGCGCCAGCAGCCAAGATGTGGTGGGAAGGTTAGCGCAGTATTTT
TRBD2	TRBV29-1	TRBJ2-4	few	CSGLAGGKNIQYF	TGCAGCGGGTTAGCGGGAGGGAAAAACATTCAGTACTTC
TRBD2	TRBV7-2	TRBJ2-2	-	CASSDKPRTAGGGTGELFF	TGTGCCAGCAGCGACAAGCCAAGGACGGCGGGAGGTGGCACCGGGGAGCTGTTTTTT
-	TRBV28	TRBJ2-6	-	CASRSRSGANVLTF	TGTGCCAGTCGAAGTAGATCTGGGGCCAACGTCCTGACTTTC
TRBD2	TRBV6-1	TRBJ2-4	-	CASSEMAGRVAKNIQYF	TGTGCCAGCAGTGAAATGGCGGGGAGGGTAGCCAAAAACATTCAGTACTTC
-	TRBV7-2	TRBJ2-3	-	CASSSISSAADTQYF	TGTGCCAGCAGCTCCATCTCTAGCGCCGCAGATACGCAGTATTTT
TRBD1	TRBV19	TRBJ1-1	few	CASSHPRGQANTEAFF	TGTGCCAGTAGCCACCCCCGGGGACAGGCGAACACTGAAGCTTTCTTT
-	TRBV11-3	TRBJ2-7	-	CASETRGEQYF	TGTGCCAGCGAAACTAGGGGCGAGCAGTACTTC
TRBD1	TRBV11-3	TRBJ1-3	-	CASSTQTGGIGNTIYF	TGTGCCAGCAGCACCCAGACAGGGGGCATCGGAAACACCATATATTTT
TRBD2	TRBV18	TRBJ2-2	-	CASSPRPRGRADTGELFF	TGTGCCAGCTCACCAAGGCCACGGGGGAGGGCCGACACCGGGGAGCTGTTTTTT
-	TRBV28	TRBJ2-3	-	CASSSLLSKGSQYF	TGTGCCAGCAGTTCCCTACTCTCAAAGGGGTCGCAGTATTTT
-	TRBV6-1	TRBJ2-2	-	CASRPGTANTGELFF	TGTGCCAGCAGGCCCGGGACGGCGAACACCGGGGAGCTGTTTTTT
-	TRBV5-4	TRBJ2-1	-	CASSFRGSRNEQFF	TGTGCCAGCAGCTTTCGAGGGTCTCGTAATGAGCAGTTCTTC
-	TRBV11-3	TRBJ2-7	-	CASSHGYEQYF	TGTGCCAGCAGCCACGGCTACGAGCAGTACTTC
TRBD1	TRBV2	TRBJ1-2	-	CASSEGDREGLGYTF	TGTGCCAGCAGTGAAGGGGACAGGGAAGGATTGGGCTACACCTTC
-	TRBV7-6	TRBJ1-5	few	CASSLARTRLTHF	TGTGCCAGCAGCTTAGCTCGGACCCGTCTTACGCATTTT
TRBD1	TRBV5-5	TRBJ1-5	-	CASSSDRGNQPQHF	TGTGCCAGCAGCTCGGACAGGGGGAATCAGCCCCAGCATTTT
-	TRBV7-9	TRBJ2-1	-	CASSLVDGTGNEQFF	TGTGCCAGCAGCTTAGTCGACGGGACGGGCAATGAGCAGTTCTTC
TRBD1	TRBV28	TRBJ1-1	medium-sized	CASAGTAATEAFF	TGTGCCAGCGCCGGGACAGCGGCCACTGAAGCTTTCTTT